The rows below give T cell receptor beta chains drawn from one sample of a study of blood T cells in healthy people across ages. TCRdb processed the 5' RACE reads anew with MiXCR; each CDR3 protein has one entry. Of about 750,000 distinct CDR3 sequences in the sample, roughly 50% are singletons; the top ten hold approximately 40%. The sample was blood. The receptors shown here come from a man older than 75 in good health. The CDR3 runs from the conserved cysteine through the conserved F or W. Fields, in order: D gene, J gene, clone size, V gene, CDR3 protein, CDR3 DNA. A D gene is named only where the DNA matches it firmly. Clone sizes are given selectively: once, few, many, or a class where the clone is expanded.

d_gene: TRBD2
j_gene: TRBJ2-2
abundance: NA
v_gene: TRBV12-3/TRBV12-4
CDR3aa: CASRRMSSGSVTGELFF
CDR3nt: TGTGCCAGCAGACGGATGTCTAGCGGGTCGGTCACCGGGGAGCTGTTTTTT

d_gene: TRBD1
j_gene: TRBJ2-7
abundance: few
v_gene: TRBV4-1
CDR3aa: CASSRETGLTYEQYF
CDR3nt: TGCGCCAGCAGCCGAGAGACAGGGCTAACCTACGAGCAGTACTTC

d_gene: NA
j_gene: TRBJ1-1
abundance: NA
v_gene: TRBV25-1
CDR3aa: CASMGMNTEAFF
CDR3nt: TGTGCCAGCATGGGGATGAACACTGAAGCTTTCTTT

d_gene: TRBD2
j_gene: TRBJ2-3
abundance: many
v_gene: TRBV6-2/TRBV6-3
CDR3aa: CASSYVAGGPDADTQYF
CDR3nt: TGTGCCAGCAGTTATGTAGCGGGAGGGCCCGACGCAGATACGCAGTATTTT

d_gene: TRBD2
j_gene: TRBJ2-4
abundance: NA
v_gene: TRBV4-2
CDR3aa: CASSQEAGVAKNIQYF
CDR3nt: TGTGCCAGCAGCCAAGAGGCGGGAGTTGCCAAAAACATTCAGTACTTC

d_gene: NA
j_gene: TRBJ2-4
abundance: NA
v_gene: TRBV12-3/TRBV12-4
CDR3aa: CASSLTIAKNIQYF
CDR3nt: TGTGCCAGCAGTTTGACGATAGCCAAAAACATTCAGTACTTC

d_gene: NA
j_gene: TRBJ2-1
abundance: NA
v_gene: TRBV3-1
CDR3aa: CASSPPRRGNEQFF
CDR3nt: TGTGCCAGCAGCCCCCCCCGTAGGGGTAATGAGCAGTTCTTC

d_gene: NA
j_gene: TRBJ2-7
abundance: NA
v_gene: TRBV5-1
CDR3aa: CASSYDGGSEQYF
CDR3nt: TGCGCCAGCAGCTACGACGGGGGTTCCGAGCAGTACTTC

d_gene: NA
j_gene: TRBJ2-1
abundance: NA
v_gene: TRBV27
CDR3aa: CASSFGGPRRKYNEQFF
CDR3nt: TGTGCCAGCAGTTTTGGGGGCCCGCGCAGGAAATACAATGAGCAGTTCTTC

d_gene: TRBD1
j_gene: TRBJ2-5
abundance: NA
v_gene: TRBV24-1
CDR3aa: CATSDPSGGADRKTQYF
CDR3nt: TGTGCCACCAGTGATCCCTCAGGGGGCGCGGATAGAAAGACCCAGTACTTC

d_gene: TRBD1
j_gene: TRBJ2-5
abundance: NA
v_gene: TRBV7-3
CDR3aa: CASSPLPGQGETQYF
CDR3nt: TGTGCCAGCAGCCCTCTCCCGGGACAGGGAGAGACCCAGTACTTC

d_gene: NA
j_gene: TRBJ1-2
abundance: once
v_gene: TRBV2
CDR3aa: CASNVGGNYGYTF
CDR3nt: TGTGCCAGCAATGTGGGGGGGAACTATGGCTACACCTTC

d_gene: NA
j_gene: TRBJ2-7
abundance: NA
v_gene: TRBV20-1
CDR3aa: CSARGKTQGTRYF
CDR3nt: TGCAGTGCTAGAGGGAAAACTCAAGGGACCCGGTACTTC

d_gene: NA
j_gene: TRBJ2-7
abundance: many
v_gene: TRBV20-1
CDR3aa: CSARDGVYEQYF
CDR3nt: TGCAGTGCTAGAGATGGCGTCTACGAGCAGTACTTC

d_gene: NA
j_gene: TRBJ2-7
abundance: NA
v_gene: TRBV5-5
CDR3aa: CASSLGIVVGYEQYF
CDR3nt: TGTGCCAGCAGCTTAGGTATCGTAGTGGGGTACGAGCAGTACTTC

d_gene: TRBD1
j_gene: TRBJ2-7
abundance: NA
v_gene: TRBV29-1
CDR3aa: CSVTGNYEQYF
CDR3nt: TGCAGCGTGACAGGGAATTACGAGCAGTACTTC

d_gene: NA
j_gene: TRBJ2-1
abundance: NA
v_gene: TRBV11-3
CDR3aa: CASSLISGGDSARRRDNEQFF
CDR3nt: TGTGCCAGCAGCTTAATTTCAGGGGGGGACTCCGCAAGGAGGAGGGACAATGAGCAGTTCTTC

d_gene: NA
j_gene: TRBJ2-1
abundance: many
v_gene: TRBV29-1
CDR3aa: CSVEGPRGWGRDEQFF
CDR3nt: TGCAGCGTTGAAGGTCCCAGGGGATGGGGTAGGGATGAGCAGTTCTTC

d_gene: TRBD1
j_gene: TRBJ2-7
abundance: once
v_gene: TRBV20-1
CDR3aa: CSAARRQGQHYEQYF
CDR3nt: TGCAGTGCTGCCCGCCGACAGGGCCAGCACTACGAGCAGTACTTC

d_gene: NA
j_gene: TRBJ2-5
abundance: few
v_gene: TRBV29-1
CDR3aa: CSVAGIGETQYF
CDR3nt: TGCAGCGTTGCAGGGATCGGTGAGACCCAGTACTTC

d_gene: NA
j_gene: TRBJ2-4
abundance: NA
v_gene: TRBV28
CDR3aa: CASSPLGASGLRNIQYF
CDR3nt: TGTGCCAGCAGTCCCCTGGGGGCTAGTGGTCTTCGGAACATTCAGTACTTC

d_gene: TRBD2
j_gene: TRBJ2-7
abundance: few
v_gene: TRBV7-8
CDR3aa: CASRVREGAYEQYF
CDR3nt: TGTGCCAGCAGGGTGCGGGAGGGAGCCTACGAGCAGTACTTC

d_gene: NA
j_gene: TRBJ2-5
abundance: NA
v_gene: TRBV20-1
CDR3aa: CSARDYGQGKETQYF
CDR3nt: TGCAGTGCTAGAGATTACGGGCAGGGAAAAGAGACCCAGTACTTC

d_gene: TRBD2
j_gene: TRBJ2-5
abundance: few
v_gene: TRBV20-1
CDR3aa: CSTPRGALRQETQYF
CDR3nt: TGCAGTACCCCGCGGGGGGCTTTGCGGCAAGAGACCCAGTACTTC

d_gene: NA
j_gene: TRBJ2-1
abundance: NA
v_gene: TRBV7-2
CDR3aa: CASSLGSYSCNEQFF
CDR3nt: TGTGCCAGCAGCTTGGGATCTTACTCCTGCAATGAGCAGTTCTTC

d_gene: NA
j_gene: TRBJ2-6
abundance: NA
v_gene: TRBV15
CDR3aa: CATSRELLGANVLTF
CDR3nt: TGTGCCACCAGCAGAGAGCTTCTTGGGGCCAACGTCCTGACTTTC

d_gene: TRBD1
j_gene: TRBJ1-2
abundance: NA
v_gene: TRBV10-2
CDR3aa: CASSDPGQGYGYTF
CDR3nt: TGCGCCAGCAGTGATCCAGGACAGGGGTATGGCTACACCTTC

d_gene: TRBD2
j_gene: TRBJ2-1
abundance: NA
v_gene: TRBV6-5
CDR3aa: CASSYRLAGYEQFF
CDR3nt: TGTGCCAGCAGTTACCGGCTAGCGGGATATGAGCAGTTCTTC

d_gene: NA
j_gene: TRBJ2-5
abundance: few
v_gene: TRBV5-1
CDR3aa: CASSSGPIPETQYF
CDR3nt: TGCGCCAGCAGCTCCGGACCGATCCCGGAGACCCAGTACTTC

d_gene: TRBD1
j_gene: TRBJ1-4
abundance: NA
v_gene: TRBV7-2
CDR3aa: CASSTRTGGNEKLFF
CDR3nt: TGTGCCAGCAGCACCCGGACAGGGGGCAATGAAAAACTGTTTTTT

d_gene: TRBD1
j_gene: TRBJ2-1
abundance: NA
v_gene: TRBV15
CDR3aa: CATSRGDRGYEQVF
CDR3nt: TGTGCCACCAGCAGAGGAGACAGGGGGTACGAGCAGGTCTTC

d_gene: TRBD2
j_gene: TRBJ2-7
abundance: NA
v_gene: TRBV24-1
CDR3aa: CATSDSREAPSYEQYF
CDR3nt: TGTGCCACCAGTGATTCGCGGGAGGCCCCTTCCTACGAGCAGTACTTC

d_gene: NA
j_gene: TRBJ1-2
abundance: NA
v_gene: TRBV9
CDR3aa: CASSVYDIPSNYGYTF
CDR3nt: TGTGCCAGCAGCGTTTATGACATACCCAGTAACTATGGCTACACCTTC